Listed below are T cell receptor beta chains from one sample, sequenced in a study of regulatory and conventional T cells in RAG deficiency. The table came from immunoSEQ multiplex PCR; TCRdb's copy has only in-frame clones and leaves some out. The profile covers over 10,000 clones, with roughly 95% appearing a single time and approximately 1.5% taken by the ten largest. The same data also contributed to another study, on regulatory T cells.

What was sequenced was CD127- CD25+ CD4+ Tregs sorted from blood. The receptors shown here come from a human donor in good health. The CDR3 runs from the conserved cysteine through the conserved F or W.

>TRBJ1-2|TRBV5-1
CASSLADRLGGYTF
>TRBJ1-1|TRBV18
CASSITDRGTEAFF
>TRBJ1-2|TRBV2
CASSEAPGTGSIRGYTF
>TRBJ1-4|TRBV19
CASSVNSLLNEKLFF
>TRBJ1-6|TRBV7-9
CASSLAPTGSPLHF
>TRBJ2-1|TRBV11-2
CASSLGRAGGRWNEQFF
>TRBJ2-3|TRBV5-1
CASSLGSGGPSTDTQYF
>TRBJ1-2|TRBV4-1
CASSQARVTGPLIYGYTF
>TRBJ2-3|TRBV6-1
CASSESGLAGGLDTQYF
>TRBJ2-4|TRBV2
CASSGLLLGKNIQYF
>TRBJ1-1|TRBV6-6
CASSYKTGFEAFF
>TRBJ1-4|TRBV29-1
CSVDRGEKLFF
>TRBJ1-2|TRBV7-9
CASSLGGLIDGYTF